The clone carrying this TCR beta chain came up many times. Germline assignment: CDR1 DFQATT and CDR2 SNEGSKA (reference sequence). V gave up 3 bases and J gave up 1 base, with 6 bases separating them. This CDR3 spans 12 amino acids. This sample is part of a study of human T cells and chemical hapten exposure. Study summary: Patch testing placed 0.01% DPC on the upper back, with readings at 6 days.

Time point in this sample: patch test 1, 2 weeks after DPC sensitization. Documented treatment: therapeutic diphenylcyclopropenone sensitization with weekly scalp DPC. A single record per CDR3 protein comes from TCRdb applying MiXCR to the RACE reads. The sample carries roughly 380,000 distinct CDR3 sequences, around 5% recorded once. The specimen was whole blood, collected in connection with sensitization to the hapten diphenylcyclopropenone (DPC). The clonotype comes from a woman between 45 and 60 years old with alopecia areata. Some clones in this sample may be carry-over from other donors' samples. The gene calls are TRBV20-1 and TRBJ1-1; D unresolved. CDR3 sequence (DNA): TGCAGTGCTAGGGGCCAGAACACTGAAGCTTTCTTT. This sequence encodes CSARGQNTEAFF.